Presented here are 2 T cell receptor beta chains from one specimen sequenced in a study of T cell repertoires in cytomegalovirus infection. TCRdb reanalysed the reads using MiXCR and keeps one entry per CDR3 protein. The sample holds about 920,000 distinct CDR3 sequences, roughly 30% seen once. For these receptors, no antigen is known. The input for sequencing was cultured CD8+ T cells from PBMCs, taken from culture after CMV antigen stimulation. The source is a human donor in good health (CMV status not recorded). Some clones in this sample may be carry-over from other donors' samples.

The V and J genes are TRBV6-5 and TRBJ2-7; D is perhaps TRBD1 (5 bases). The CDR3 is made up of 18 amino acids. Germline V lookup: CDR1 MNHEY, CDR2 SVGAGI. V was shortened by 2 bases and J by 1 base, with 21 bases between the two germline ends. The CDR3 coding sequence is TGTGCCAGCAGTTACGCGGTAAAGATCAGGGCCCCTTCCTACGAGCAGTACTTC. Protein product: CASSYAVKIRAPSYEQYF.

This clonotype has more than one count but fewer than ten. The chain links TRBV7-9 to TRBJ1-1; no clear D gene. Per germline, CDR1 SEHNR and CDR2 FQNEAQ (reference sequence). CDR3 size: 13 residues. V lost 8 bases and J 1 base, leaving 11 bases between the germline ends. CDR3 in DNA: TGTGCCAGCGAGGGAGAAGAGAACACTGAAGCTTTCTTT. Encoded protein: CASEGEENTEAFF.